Reported below is one TCR beta chain. Its cognate antigen is unknown. This sample was included in a study of cytomegalovirus exposure and HLA in healthy donors. The PCR ran on 60 Vbeta and 13 Jbeta primers. The assay was immunoSEQ multiplex PCR, and TCRdb's table has in-frame clones only and misses some. The table includes under 100,000 clones, about 74% detected once. The study, taken as a whole, reports: Trimming of TCR beta V- and J-genes showed a link, identified in a later analysis, to a missense DCLRE1C variant. HLA-A and HLA-B allele assignments for most subjects were reportedly predicted accurately using TCR beta sequences.

CDR3 length: 19 amino acids. Looked up from germline, CDR1 is MDHEN and CDR2 is SYDVKM. The V segment lost 5 bases and the J segment 0 bases; nucleotides outside the gene matches: 15. Healthy people donating bone marrow made up the donors. The receptor comes from a woman in her 50s in good health and CMV-seropositive. The sequenced sample was PBMCs. The chain is built from TRBV28 and TRBJ1-5; 8 nucleotides agree with TRBD1. The CDR3 loop is CASSGGTGTGDYSNQPQHF. DNA of the CDR3: TGTGCCAGCAGTGGGGGCACCGGGACAGGCGATTATAGCAATCAGCCCCAGCATTTT.